The present entry profiles one TCR beta chain with its context. Its antigen is unidentified. The culture ran for 10 days before CD4+ T cells were isolated. The study found no prior SARS-CoV-2 infection in the vaccine recipients, who tested negative for nucleocapsid antibodies. This sample was included in a study of vaccination effects on CD4 cells after COVID-19. In the study overall: In the ViraFEST assay, antigen-specific CD4+ clonotypes were identified by expansion after peptide-pool stimulation. About 2 million PBMC were seeded per well and grown in the presence of about 9.6 IU/ml IL-2 and around 9 ug/ml peptides. General observations from the study: Clones that were induced by infection or by vaccine showed marked contraction late after vaccination.

The CDR3 runs to 14 residues. V lost 1 base and J 4 bases, leaving 11 bases between the germline ends. CDR1 is PRHDT, CDR2 FYEKMQ, per germline (reference sequence). The repertoire was sequenced with immunoSEQ multiplex PCR; TCRdb's copy has only in-frame clones and lacks some. The sample lists tens of thousands of clones; around 70% were seen once. This receptor was identified in a human donor who received a COVID-19 vaccine. The source was CD4+ T cells from PBMCs cultured without peptide, collected before COVID-19 vaccination. The V and J genes are TRBV13 and TRBJ2-7; D perhaps matches TRBD1 (6 bases). Written as DNA, the CDR3 is TGTGCCAGCAGCTTAGAACTACAGGGTTACGAGCAGTACTTC. This gives the protein CASSLELQGYEQYF.